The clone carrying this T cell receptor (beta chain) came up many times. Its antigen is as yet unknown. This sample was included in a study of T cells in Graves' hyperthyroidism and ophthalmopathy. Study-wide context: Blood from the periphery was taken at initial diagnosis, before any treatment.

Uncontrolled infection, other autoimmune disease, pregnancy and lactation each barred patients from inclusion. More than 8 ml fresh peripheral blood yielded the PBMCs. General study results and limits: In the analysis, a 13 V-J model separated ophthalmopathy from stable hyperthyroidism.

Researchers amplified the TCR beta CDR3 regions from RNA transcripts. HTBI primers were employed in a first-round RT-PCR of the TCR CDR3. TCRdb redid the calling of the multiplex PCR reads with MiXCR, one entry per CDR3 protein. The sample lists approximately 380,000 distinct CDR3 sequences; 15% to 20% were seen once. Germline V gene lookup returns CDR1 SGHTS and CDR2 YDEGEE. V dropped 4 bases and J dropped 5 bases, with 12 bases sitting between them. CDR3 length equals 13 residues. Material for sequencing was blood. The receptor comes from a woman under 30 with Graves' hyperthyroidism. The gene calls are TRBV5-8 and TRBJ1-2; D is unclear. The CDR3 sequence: CASSRDEAYGYTF. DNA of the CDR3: TGTGCCAGCAGCAGGGATGAAGCTTATGGCTACACCTTC.